This TCR beta chain was profiled in a study of blood T cell repertoires in COVID-19. Across the study: Acute and convalescent COVID-19 specimens originated in the United States, Italy and Spain. From T cells, B-cell-depleted T cells, or PBMCs came the material, which was cDNA or gDNA.

CDR3 length equals 15 residues. V was shortened by 5 bases and J by 2 bases, with 16 bases between the two germline ends. In germline, CDR1 is SEHNR, CDR2 FQNEAQ (reference sequence). Authors' processing steps: Scientists estimated how many nucleated cells there were by amplifying reference gene primers. TCRdb's table, derived via immunoSEQ multiplex PCR, lists solely in-frame clones and lacks some. D and trimming were read from the DNA, whereas the V and J calls and clone size are those reported in that table. The repertoire consists of 200,000 to 300,000 clones, with around four fifths occurring once and the leading ten covering roughly 12%.

The sample consisted of peripheral blood. The sequence was collected from a woman between 55 and 75 years old with active or convalescent COVID-19. The J gene is TRBJ2-7, the V gene TRBV7-9; perhaps TRBD1 as D (8 bases). The CDR3: CASSRQGRGPYEQYF. The CDR3 nucleotides are TGTGCCAGCAGCCGACAGGGGAGGGGACCCTACGAGCAGTACTTC.